This entry concerns a single TCR beta chain. Sequenced by immunoSEQ multiplex PCR; TCRdb stores in-frame clones only, minus some. The table lists some 180,000 clones, over 80% of them singletons. The CDR3 is made up of 13 amino acids. After removal of 4 bases from V and 1 base from J, the junction contained 0 bases not matched to a gene. Germline V gene sequence: CDR1 LGHNA, CDR2 YNFKEQ. The data stem from a study of blood T cell repertoires in COVID-19. Study information: PBMCs, B-cell-depleted T cells, or T cells provided the cDNA or gDNA that made up the material.

Sequencing was carried out using peripheral blood. The V and J genes are TRBV4-2 and TRBJ1-1; 7 nucleotides agree with TRBD1. The receptor's source is a woman older than 75 with COVID-19, enrolled during active disease. CDR3 loop: CASSRDRNTEAFF. Written as DNA, the CDR3 is TGTGCCAGCAGCCGGGACAGGAACACTGAAGCTTTCTTT.